The 3 T cell receptor beta chains below all came from one sample that was sequenced in a study of blood T cell repertoires in COVID-19 (dated by TCRdb to 2019 to 2021). The library relied on the immunoSEQ multiplex PCR assay. Drawn from immuneACCESS, this table holds only the in-frame rearrangements with V and J called that TCRdb kept. Clones are partly lost; checked studies trace under half to an unresolved V gene and leave the rest unexplained. The sample has some 68,000 clones on record, 90% to 95% of them singletons. The top ten constitute around 7% of the sample. Sample: peripheral blood. Receptors were obtained from a man aged 40-50 years with COVID-19, enrolled during active disease.

The rearrangement links TRBV6-2 or TRBV6-3 to TRBJ2-1, with TRBD2 identical over 11 bases. The CDR3 extends over 19 amino acids. Germline loops: CDR1 MNHEY, CDR2 SVGEGT. The V segment lost 2 bases and the J segment 3 bases; nucleotides outside the gene matches: 12. The CDR3 sequence: CASSYRPGLAEALYNEQFF. The CDR3 nucleotides are TGTGCCAGCAGTTACCGTCCGGGACTAGCGGAAGCCCTCTACAATGAGCAGTTCTTC.

The V call is TRBV7-2, the J call TRBJ2-1; TRBD1 is a possible D gene (6 bases). Germline assignment: CDR1 SGHTA and CDR2 FQGNSA. V lost 5 bases and J 3 bases, leaving 14 bases between the germline ends. The CDR3 consists of 15 residues. This CDR3 reads CASSPHRANYNEQFF. The DNA of the CDR3 is TGTGCCAGCAGCCCTCACAGGGCTAACTACAATGAGCAGTTCTTC.

This rearrangement joins TRBV6-6 to TRBJ2-2, with unresolved D. The CDR3 has 14 amino acids. V was shortened by 2 bases and J by 6 bases, with 10 bases between the two germline ends. The germline V gene encodes CDR1 MNHNY and CDR2 SVGAGI (reference sequence). The CDR3 sequence: CASSYGVGPGELFF. In DNA form, the CDR3 reads TGTGCCAGCAGTTACGGTGTGGGCCCCGGGGAGCTGTTTTTT.